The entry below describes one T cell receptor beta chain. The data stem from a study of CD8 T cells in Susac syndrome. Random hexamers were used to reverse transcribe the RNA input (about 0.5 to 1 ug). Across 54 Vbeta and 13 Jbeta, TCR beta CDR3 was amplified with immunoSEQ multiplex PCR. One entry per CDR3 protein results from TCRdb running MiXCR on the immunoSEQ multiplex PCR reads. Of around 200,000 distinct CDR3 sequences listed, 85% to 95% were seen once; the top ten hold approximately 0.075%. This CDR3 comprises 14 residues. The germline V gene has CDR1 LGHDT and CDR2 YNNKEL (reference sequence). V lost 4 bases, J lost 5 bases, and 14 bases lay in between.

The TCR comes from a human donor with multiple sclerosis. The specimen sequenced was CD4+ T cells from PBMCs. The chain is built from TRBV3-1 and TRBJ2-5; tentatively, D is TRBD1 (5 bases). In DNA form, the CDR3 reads TGTGCCAGCAGCCCCGGTAGGACAAGGGAGACCCAGTACTTC. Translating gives CASSPGRTRETQYF.